These 11 T cell receptor beta chains share one sample of origin, sequenced in a study of regulatory T cells in long-lasting Graves disease. Sequencing libraries for TCR beta were prepared with iRepertoire HTBI primers and Arm-PCR of CDR3 regions. Using its own MiXCR run on the multiplex PCR reads, TCRdb lists one record per CDR3 protein. This sample has about 310,000 distinct CDR3 sequences, with 15% to 20% found just once. Sample time point: newly diagnosed GD, antithyroid drugs for less than 3 months. PBMC-derived RNA was used for the TCR library. The source material was peripheral blood mononuclear cells (PBMCs), sampled at new diagnosis, from a patient treated with antithyroid drugs. Source of these receptors: a female donor with Graves disease.

This clonotype was counted between two and nine times. The CDR3 DNA follows: TGTGCCAGCGCTTCTTGGGAGACCGGGGAGCTGTTTTTT. Protein: CASASWETGELFF. V usage is TRBV7-3 and J usage is TRBJ2-2; D is possibly TRBD2 (5 bases). The CDR3 contains 13 residues. Trimming removed 8 bases from V and 5 bases from J, with 12 bases in between. CDR1 is SGHTA, CDR2 FQGTGA, per germline.

This clonotype was recorded many times. This chain joins TRBV12-3 or TRBV12-4 and TRBJ2-2; D not certain. Deletions cut 6 bases from V and 3 bases from J, with 11 bases between. The CDR3 spans 14 residues. The CDR3 loop reads CASSAGDYTGELFF. The DNA for the CDR3 is TGTGCCAGCAGCGCCGGAGACTACACCGGGGAGCTGTTTTTT.

This clonotype was observed many times. Here the CDR3 reads CASSSDRSSNQPQHF. The CDR3 DNA reads TGTGCCAGCAGCTCGGATCGGTCTAGCAATCAGCCCCAGCATTTT. V usage is TRBV7-9 and J usage is TRBJ1-5; D is unclear. The CDR3 is made up of 15 amino acids. Trimming removed 4 bases from V and 0 bases from J, with 10 bases in between. Germline V gene lookup returns CDR1 SEHNR and CDR2 FQNEAQ (reference sequence).

A few counts support this clonotype. A single base separates this from a much larger clone, so it may be a read error. The rearrangement uses TRBV30 and TRBJ1-2; D not certain. CDR3 length equals 15 residues. Germline-derived CDR1 and CDR2 are GTSNPN and SVGIG (reference sequence). V was cut by 8 bases and J by 7 bases, with 26 bases left in between. CDR3 DNA: TGTGCCCGGAATCTCTCACCCGCCTCCCCAGGTGGCTACACCTTC. Protein sequence: CARNLSPASPGGYTF.

This chain connects TRBV20-1 to TRBJ2-4; D is perhaps TRBD1 or TRBD2 (6 bases each). Germline-derived CDR1 and CDR2 are DFQATT and SNEGSKA (reference sequence). This CDR3 is built from 15 residues. Deletions cut 3 bases from V and 2 bases from J, with 14 bases between. The CDR3 region is CSARFGGASKNIQYF. CDR3 nucleotide sequence: TGCAGTGCTAGGTTCGGGGGCGCTTCCAAAAACATTCAGTACTTC.

The chain uses TRBV25-1 and TRBJ1-2; TRBD1 matches at 8 bases. V lost 1 base, J lost 5 bases, and 18 bases stayed unmatched. CDR1 is MGHDK, CDR2 SYGVNS, per germline. The CDR3 totals 19 residues. The CDR3: CASSEFGGTGRKGAYGYTF. The CDR3 nucleotides read TGTGCCAGCAGTGAATTTGGAGGGACAGGTCGGAAGGGGGCTTATGGCTACACCTTC.

J is TRBJ1-6 and V is TRBV19; tentative D call: TRBD1 (5 bases). The V end was cut by 3 bases, the J end by 8 bases, with 14 bases between. In germline, CDR1 is LNHDA, CDR2 SQIVND (reference sequence). The CDR3 covers 15 residues. The CDR3 DNA reads TGTGCCAGTAGTATTGACAGCTCCGGGTATTCACCCCTCCACTTT. Translated: CASSIDSSGYSPLHF.

A remark on this clonotype: Being one base from a much bigger clone, this may be a read error. The rearrangement joins TRBV20-1 to TRBJ2-5; no firm D call. The ends were cut back, 7 bases at V and 1 base at J, with 10 bases in the middle. Germline V CDR1 and CDR2: DFQATT, SNEGSKA (reference sequence). CDR3 length: 12 amino acids. In nucleotides, the CDR3 is TGCAGTGTGAATAGCACCCAAGAGACCCAGTACTTC. As protein: CSVNSTQETQYF.

This clonotype was seen ten or more times. The chain uses TRBV18 and TRBJ2-2; no firm D call. Germline V lookup: CDR1 KGHSH, CDR2 LQKENI. The CDR3 is 16 amino acids. V was trimmed by 4 bases and J by 2 bases, leaving 14 bases between them. The CDR3 bases are TGTGCCAGCTCACTCAACCCGCCCGGAAACACCGGGGAGCTGTTTTTT. It codes for CASSLNPPGNTGELFF. The variable domain in full, with the rest retrieved from reference TRBV18 and TRBJ2-2, is NAGVMQNPRHLVRRRGQEARLRCSPMKGHSHVYWYRQLPEEGLKFMVYLQKENIIDESGMPKERFSAEFPKEGPSILRIQQVVRGDSAAYFCASSLNPPGNTGELFFGEGSRLTVL.

This clonotype was detected only a few times. This chain links TRBV3-1 with TRBJ2-7; TRBD2 aligns across 15 bases. Unmatched junction bases numbered 6, after V lost 3 bases and J lost 6 bases. This CDR3 spans 16 amino acids. The germline CDR1 and CDR2 sequences are LGHDT and YNNKEL (reference sequence). For the CDR3, the DNA is TGTGCCAGCAGCCAGGGACTAGCGGGAGGTCGGTGCGAGCAGTACTTC. This codes for CASSQGLAGGRCEQYF.

Ten or more counts support this clonotype. J is TRBJ2-7 and V is TRBV5-1; TRBD1 agrees at 8 bases. Trimming at V came to 1 base and at J to 6 bases, leaving 9 bases not matched to a gene. The germline CDR1 and CDR2 sequences are SGHRS and YFSETQ. The CDR3 sequence is 15 residues long. CDR3 loop: CASSLKTGVSGEQYF. CDR3 in DNA: TGCGCCAGCAGCTTGAAGACAGGGGTTTCAGGCGAGCAGTACTTC.